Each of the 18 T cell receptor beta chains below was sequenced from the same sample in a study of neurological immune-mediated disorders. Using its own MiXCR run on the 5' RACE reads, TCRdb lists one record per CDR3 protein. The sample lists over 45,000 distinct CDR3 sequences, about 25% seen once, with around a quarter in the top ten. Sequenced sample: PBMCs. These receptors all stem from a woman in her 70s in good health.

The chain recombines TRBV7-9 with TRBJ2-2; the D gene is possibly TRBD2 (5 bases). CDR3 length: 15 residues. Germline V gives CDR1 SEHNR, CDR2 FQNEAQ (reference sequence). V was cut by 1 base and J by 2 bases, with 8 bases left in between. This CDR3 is CASSLGGGNTGELFF. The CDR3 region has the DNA TGTGCCAGCAGCTTAGGCGGAGGAAACACCGGGGAGCTGTTTTTT.

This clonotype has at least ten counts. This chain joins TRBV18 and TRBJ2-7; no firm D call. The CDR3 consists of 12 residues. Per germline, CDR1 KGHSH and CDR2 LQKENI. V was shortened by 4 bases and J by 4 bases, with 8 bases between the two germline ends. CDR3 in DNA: TGTGCCAGCTCACTGTCCTTTTACGAGCAGTACTTC. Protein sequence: CASSLSFYEQYF.

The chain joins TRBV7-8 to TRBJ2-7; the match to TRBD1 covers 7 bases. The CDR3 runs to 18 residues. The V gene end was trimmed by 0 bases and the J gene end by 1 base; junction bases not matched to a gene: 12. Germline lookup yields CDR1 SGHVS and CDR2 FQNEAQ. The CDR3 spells CASSLAAIFRDRSYEQYF. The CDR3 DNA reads TGTGCCAGCAGCTTAGCGGCGATATTCCGGGACAGATCCTACGAGCAGTACTTC.

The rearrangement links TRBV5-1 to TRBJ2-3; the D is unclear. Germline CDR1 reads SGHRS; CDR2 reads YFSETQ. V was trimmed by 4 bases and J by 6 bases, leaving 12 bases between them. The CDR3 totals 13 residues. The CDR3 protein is CASSGWSSDTQYF. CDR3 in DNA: TGCGCCAGCAGCGGATGGAGCTCGGATACGCAGTATTTT. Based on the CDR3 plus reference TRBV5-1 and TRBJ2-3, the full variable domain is KAGVTQTPRYLIKTRGQQVTLSCSPISGHRSVSWYQQTPGQGLQFLFEYFSETQRNKGNFPGRFSGRQFSNSRSEMNVSTLELGDSALYLCASSGWSSDTQYFGPGTRLTVL.

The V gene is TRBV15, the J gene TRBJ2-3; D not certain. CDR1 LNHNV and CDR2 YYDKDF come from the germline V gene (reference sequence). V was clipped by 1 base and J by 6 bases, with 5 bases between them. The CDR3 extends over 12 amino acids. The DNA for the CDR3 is TGTGCCACCAGCAGAGTTGGGGATACGCAGTATTTT. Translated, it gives CATSRVGDTQYF.

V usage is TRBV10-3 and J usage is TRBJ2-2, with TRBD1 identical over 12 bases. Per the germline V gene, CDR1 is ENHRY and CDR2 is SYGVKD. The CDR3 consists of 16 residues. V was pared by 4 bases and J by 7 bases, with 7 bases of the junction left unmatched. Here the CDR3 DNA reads TGTGCCATCAGTGCCCGGGACAGGGGGCTTGTCGGGGAGCTGTTTTTT. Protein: CAISARDRGLVGELFF.

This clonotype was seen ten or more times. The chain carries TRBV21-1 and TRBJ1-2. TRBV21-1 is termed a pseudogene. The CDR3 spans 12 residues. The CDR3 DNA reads TGTGCCACCCCACCTTCCGTCTATGGCTACACCTTC. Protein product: CATPPSVYGYTF.

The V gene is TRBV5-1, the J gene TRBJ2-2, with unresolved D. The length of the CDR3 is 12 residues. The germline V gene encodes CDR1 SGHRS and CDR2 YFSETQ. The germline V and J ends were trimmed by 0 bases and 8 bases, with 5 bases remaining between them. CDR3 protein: CASSLGLGELFF. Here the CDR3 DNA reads TGCGCCAGCAGCTTGGGTTTAGGGGAGCTGTTTTTT.

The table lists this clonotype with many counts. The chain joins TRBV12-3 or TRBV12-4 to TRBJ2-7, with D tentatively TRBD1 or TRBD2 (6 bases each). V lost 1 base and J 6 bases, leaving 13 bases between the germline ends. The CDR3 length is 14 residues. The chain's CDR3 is CASSLDGGLSEQYF. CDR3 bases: TGTGCCAGCAGTTTAGATGGGGGGCTATCCGAGCAGTACTTC.

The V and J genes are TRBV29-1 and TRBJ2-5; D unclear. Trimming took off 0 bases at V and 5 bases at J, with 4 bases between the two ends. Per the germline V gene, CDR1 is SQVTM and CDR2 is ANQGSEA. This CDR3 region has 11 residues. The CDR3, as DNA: TGCAGCGTTGAAGATCTGGAGACCCAGTACTTC. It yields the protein CSVEDLETQYF.

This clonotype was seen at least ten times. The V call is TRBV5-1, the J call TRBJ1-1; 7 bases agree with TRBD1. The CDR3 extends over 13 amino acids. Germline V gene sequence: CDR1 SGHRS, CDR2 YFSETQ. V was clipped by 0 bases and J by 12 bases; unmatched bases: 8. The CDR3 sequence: CASSLEGAPSTFF. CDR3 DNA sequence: TGCGCCAGCAGCTTGGAGGGGGCGCCCAGCACTTTCTTT.

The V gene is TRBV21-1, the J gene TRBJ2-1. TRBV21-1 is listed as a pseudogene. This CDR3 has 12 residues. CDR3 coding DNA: TGTGCCAGCAGCAAAGCCAACAATGAGCAGTTCTTC. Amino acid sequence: CASSKANNEQFF.

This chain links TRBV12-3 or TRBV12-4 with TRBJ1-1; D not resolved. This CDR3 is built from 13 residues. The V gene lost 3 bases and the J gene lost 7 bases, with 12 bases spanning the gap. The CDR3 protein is CASSFRKYSEAFF. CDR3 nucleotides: TGTGCCAGCAGTTTTAGAAAGTACAGTGAAGCTTTCTTT.

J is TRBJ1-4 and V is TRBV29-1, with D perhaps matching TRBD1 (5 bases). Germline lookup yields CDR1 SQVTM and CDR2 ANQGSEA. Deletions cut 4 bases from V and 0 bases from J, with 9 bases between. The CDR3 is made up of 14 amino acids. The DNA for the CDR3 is TGCAGCGTTGCCCTGGGGGCAACTAATGAAAAACTGTTTTTT. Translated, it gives CSVALGATNEKLFF. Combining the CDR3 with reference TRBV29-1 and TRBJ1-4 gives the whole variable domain SAVISQKPSRDICQRGTSLTIQCQVDSQVTMMFWYRQQPGQSLTLIATANQGSEATYESGFVIDKFPISRPNLTFSTLTVSNMSPEDSSIYLCSVALGATNEKLFFGSGTQLSVL.

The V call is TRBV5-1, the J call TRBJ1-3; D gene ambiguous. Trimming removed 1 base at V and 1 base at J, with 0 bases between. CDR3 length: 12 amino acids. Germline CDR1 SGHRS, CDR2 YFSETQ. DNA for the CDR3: TGCGCCAGCAGCTTGTCTGGAAACACCATATATTTT. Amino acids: CASSLSGNTIYF.

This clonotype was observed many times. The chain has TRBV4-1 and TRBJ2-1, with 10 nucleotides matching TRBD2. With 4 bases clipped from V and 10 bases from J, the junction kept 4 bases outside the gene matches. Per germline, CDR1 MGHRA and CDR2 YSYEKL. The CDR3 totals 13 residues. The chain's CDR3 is CASSLPGLAEQFF. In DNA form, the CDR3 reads TGCGCCAGCAGCCTACCGGGACTAGCGGAGCAGTTCTTC.

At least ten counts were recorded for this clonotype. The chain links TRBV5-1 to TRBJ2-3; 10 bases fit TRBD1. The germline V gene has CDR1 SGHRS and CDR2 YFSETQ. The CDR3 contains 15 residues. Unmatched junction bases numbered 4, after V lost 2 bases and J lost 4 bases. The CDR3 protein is CASSLGQGGPDTQYF. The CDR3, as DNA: TGCGCCAGCAGCTTAGGACAGGGGGGTCCAGATACGCAGTATTTT.

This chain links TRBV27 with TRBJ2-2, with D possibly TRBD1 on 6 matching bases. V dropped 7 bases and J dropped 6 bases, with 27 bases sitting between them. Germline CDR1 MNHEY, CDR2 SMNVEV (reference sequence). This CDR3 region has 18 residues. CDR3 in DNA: TGTGCCAGCAAGCACCTAACAGGGCTTTCTAACCCTTCCGGGGAGCTGTTTTTT. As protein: CASKHLTGLSNPSGELFF.